The 23 T cell receptor beta chains given below trace back to one sample, sequenced in a study of identical twins. MiXCR, applied by TCRdb to the 5' RACE reads, yields one record per CDR3 protein. This sample has roughly 540,000 distinct CDR3 sequences, with around 20% found just once. This sample also appeared in a second study, on T cells expressing NK-cell markers.

Sequencing was done on a sample of CD4+ T cells sorted from blood. Every receptor here comes from a young woman in good health.

This clonotype turned up a few times. The gene calls are TRBV6-1 and TRBJ2-3, with D uncertain. The germline V gene has CDR1 MNHNS and CDR2 SASEGT. The V and J ends lost 3 bases and 0 bases respectively, with 7 bases between them. The length of the CDR3 is 14 residues. CDR3 loop: CASSEGISTDTQYF. The DNA of the CDR3 is TGTGCCAGCAGTGAGGGCATAAGCACAGATACGCAGTATTTT.

This clonotype came up a few times. The J gene is TRBJ1-1, the V gene TRBV20-1, with unresolved D. Germline lookup yields CDR1 DFQATT and CDR2 SNEGSKA (reference sequence). The CDR3 totals 11 residues. The CDR3 DNA sequence: TGCAGCGTCATAGGGAACACTGAAGCTTTCTTT. Translation gives CSVIGNTEAFF.

This clonotype was seen more than once but under ten times. The V and J genes are TRBV6-5 and TRBJ2-5; TRBD2 agrees at 13 bases. The CDR3 sequence is 15 residues long. Losses at the gene ends were 4 bases for V and 5 bases for J; bases not matched to a gene: 4. Germline CDR1 MNHEY, CDR2 SVGAGI. The CDR3 loop is CASSSLAGGYETQYF. The DNA of the CDR3 is TGTGCCAGCAGTTCACTAGCGGGAGGGTATGAGACCCAGTACTTC.

This clonotype was counted between two and nine times. V usage is TRBV7-2 and J usage is TRBJ2-7; 7 nucleotides align to TRBD2. CDR1 is SGHTA and CDR2 is FQGNSA in the germline V gene. The CDR3 spans 15 residues. V lost 0 bases and J lost 4; bases outside the gene matches: 6. CDR3 sequence reads: CASSLAPAGSYEQYF. DNA of the CDR3: TGTGCCAGCAGCTTAGCCCCAGCGGGGTCTTACGAGCAGTACTTC.

This chain joins TRBV7-9 and TRBJ2-7; 8 nucleotides line up with TRBD2. CDR3 size: 14 residues. The ends lost 7 bases at V and 5 bases at J; junction bases unmatched: 10. Germline values: CDR1 SEHNR, CDR2 FQNEAQ (reference sequence). The CDR3 DNA follows: TGTGCCAGCAACATGGGACTAGGGAGCGACGAGCAGTACTTC. This encodes CASNMGLGSDEQYF.

This clonotype has at least ten counts. This rearrangement joins TRBV2 to TRBJ1-2; tentatively, D is TRBD1 (5 bases). Germline CDR1 and CDR2: SNHLY and FYNNEI. The V and J ends lost 2 bases and 8 bases respectively, with 9 bases between them. This CDR3 contains 12 residues. The CDR3 DNA is TGTGCCAGCAGTGAACAGGGCAGCGGCTACACCTTC. Protein: CASSEQGSGYTF.

V and J are TRBV12-3 or TRBV12-4 and TRBJ2-1; the D gene is possibly TRBD2 (6 bases). The germline V and J ends were trimmed by 4 bases and 8 bases, with 18 bases remaining between them. The CDR3 loop spans 15 amino acids. The CDR3 loop is CASSYGSRGDYEQFF. DNA for the CDR3: TGTGCCAGCAGTTACGGATCCCGAGGGGACTATGAGCAGTTCTTC.

The genes are TRBV5-6 and TRBJ2-1; 8 bases match TRBD1. The CDR3 runs 13 residues. V lost 8 bases and J lost 4; bases outside the gene matches: 5. Germline loops: CDR1 SGHDT, CDR2 YYEEEE. The CDR3 coding sequence is TGTGCCAGTATTCGGGACAGGTACAATGAGCAGTTCTTC. This translates into CASIRDRYNEQFF.

The V gene is TRBV7-4, the J gene TRBJ2-2, with 10 bases matching TRBD2. Per the germline V gene, CDR1 is SGHVT and CDR2 is SQSDAQ. Trimming cost V 11 bases and J 5 bases; bases outside gene matches: 17. This CDR3 has 17 residues. CDR3 nucleotide sequence: TGTGCCTCCTGCCAACAACCTAGCGGGGGACCTACCGGGGAGCTGTTTTTT. Encoded protein: CASCQQPSGGPTGELFF.

This clonotype was picked up a small number of times. The chain employs TRBV5-1 and TRBJ2-3, with D tentatively TRBD1 (6 bases). CDR3 size: 14 residues. V was clipped by 1 base and J by 3 bases, with 9 bases between them. Germline V gene sequence: CDR1 SGHRS, CDR2 YFSETQ. The CDR3 loop reads CASSLPGATDTQYF. Written as DNA, the CDR3 is TGCGCCAGCAGCTTGCCAGGGGCGACAGATACGCAGTATTTT.

This clonotype came up a few times. The chain joins TRBV7-2 to TRBJ1-4; 10 positions agree with TRBD1. The CDR3 is made up of 15 amino acids. The J segment lost 4 bases and the V segment lost 5 bases, leaving 4 bases of the junction unmatched. CDR1 is SGHTA, CDR2 FQGNSA, per germline. CDR3 sequence (DNA): TGTGCCAGCAGCCCGGGACAGGGGCGTAATGAAAAACTGTTTTTT. Translation gives CASSPGQGRNEKLFF.

The sample holds a few counts of this clonotype. The chain is built from TRBV9 and TRBJ1-1, with TRBD1 identical over 8 bases. CDR3 size: 13 residues. Germline V gene sequence: CDR1 SGDLS, CDR2 YYNGEE. Unmatched junction bases numbered 7, after V lost 7 bases and J lost 5 bases. The CDR3 here is CASSQGAWTEAFF. CDR3 in DNA: TGTGCCAGCTCTCAGGGGGCTTGGACTGAAGCTTTCTTT. The entire variable domain, with the rest obtained from reference TRBV9 and TRBJ1-1, is as follows: DSGVTQTPKHLITATGQRVTLRCSPRSGDLSVYWYQQSLDQGLQFLIQYYNGEERAKGNILERFSAQQFPDLHSELNLSSLELGDSALYFCASSQGAWTEAFFGQGTRLTVV.

This clonotype was counted between two and nine times. The V gene is TRBV3-1, the J gene TRBJ2-1; no firm D call. V was trimmed by 2 bases and J by 4 bases, leaving 12 bases between them. The CDR3 has 15 residues. CDR1 and CDR2 from the germline V gene are LGHDT and YNNKEL (reference sequence). The DNA of the CDR3 is TGTGCCAGCAGCCAAAGGTCGGGTTTGTACAATGAGCAGTTCTTC. Translated: CASSQRSGLYNEQFF.

The sample holds a few counts of this clonotype. The gene calls are TRBV15 and TRBJ2-5; D remains ambiguous. Per the germline V gene, CDR1 is LNHNV and CDR2 is YYDKDF (reference sequence). Trimming removed 7 bases at V and 7 bases at J, with 13 bases between. This CDR3 contains 12 residues. CDR3 bases: TGTGCCACCACCGACGAATTAGGGACCCAGTACTTC. Translated, it gives CATTDELGTQYF.

This clonotype was picked up a small number of times. This chain links TRBV6-6 with TRBJ2-7; 10 bases fit TRBD2. This CDR3 is 11 amino acids long. Trimming took 9 bases from V and 11 from J; bases not matched to a gene: 7. Looked up from germline, CDR1 is MNHNY and CDR2 is SVGAGI (reference sequence). Here the CDR3 DNA reads TGTGCCAGTCAAACTAGCGGGAAAAAGTACTTC. It encodes CASQTSGKKYF.

This clonotype occurred a few times. The chain combines TRBV10-2 with TRBJ2-5, with TRBD1 identical over 7 bases. The germline V gene encodes CDR1 WSHSY and CDR2 SAAADI. Trimming at V came to 8 bases and at J to 2 bases, leaving 5 bases not matched to a gene. The CDR3 length is 13 residues. The CDR3 DNA sequence: TGCGCCAGCCACCGGGACAGACAAGAGACCCAGTACTTC. Amino acids: CASHRDRQETQYF.

There are a few counts of this clonotype. CDR3 DNA: TGTGCCAGCTCACCTGTGTCAGACTACGAGCAGTACTTC. Its protein product is CASSPVSDYEQYF. The chain combines TRBV18 with TRBJ2-7; D gene unclear. V dropped 3 bases and J dropped 3 bases, with 9 bases sitting between them. The CDR3 totals 13 residues. From germline, CDR1 is KGHSH and CDR2 LQKENI.

The chain is built from TRBV2 and TRBJ1-6, with D unclear. This CDR3 spans 12 amino acids. Trimming pared 6 bases from V and 10 bases from J, leaving 10 bases between. Germline values: CDR1 SNHLY, CDR2 FYNNEI. Here the CDR3 reads CASRNARSPLHF. The DNA of the CDR3 is TGTGCCAGCAGGAATGCGCGGTCACCCCTCCACTTT.

This clonotype was picked up a small number of times. The chain joins TRBV9 to TRBJ2-1; 7 bases line up with TRBD2. Germline V gene lookup returns CDR1 SGDLS and CDR2 YYNGEE. J was trimmed by 2 bases and V by 0 bases; bases with no gene match: 2. The CDR3 totals 15 residues. CDR3 residues: CASSVGLAPYNEQFF. The CDR3 region has the DNA TGTGCCAGCAGCGTAGGACTAGCCCCCTACAATGAGCAGTTCTTC.

The chain combines TRBV20-1 with TRBJ2-1, with D unclear. The CDR3 sequence is 12 residues long. Trimming removed 0 bases from V and 9 bases from J, with 9 bases in between. In germline, CDR1 is DFQATT, CDR2 SNEGSKA (reference sequence). This chain's CDR3 is CSARDQVTEQFF. The CDR3 DNA is TGCAGTGCTAGAGATCAAGTAACTGAGCAGTTCTTC.

Comment on this clonotype: Its ends do not fully match the called genes, so a read error is possible. The chain employs TRBV7-7 and TRBJ1-2; 7 bases agree with TRBD1. This CDR3 region has 14 residues. Germline V gives CDR1 SSHAT, CDR2 FNYEAQ (reference sequence). In nucleotides, the CDR3 is TGTGCTAGCACAACGACAGGGAAGGACTATGGCTACACCTTC. This gives the protein CASTTTGKDYGYTF.

This clonotype was seen more than once but under ten times. CDR3 sequence reads: CAIQPHVGTTNEQFF. The CDR3 coding sequence is TGTGCCATCCAGCCCCATGTTGGGACCACCAATGAGCAGTTCTTC. The J gene is TRBJ2-1, the V gene TRBV10-3; perhaps D is TRBD1 or TRBD2 (5 bases each). This CDR3 has 15 amino acids. The V gene lost 8 bases and the J gene lost 6 bases, with 20 bases spanning the gap. CDR1 and CDR2 (germline): ENHRY, SYGVKD.

The chain carries TRBV7-2 and TRBJ2-7; 7 nucleotides match TRBD1. This CDR3 region has 14 residues. V dropped 1 base and J dropped 5; count of bases not matched to a gene: 5. Germline CDR1 SGHTA, CDR2 FQGNSA. The chain's CDR3 is CASSLEGAADEQYF. CDR3 DNA sequence: TGTGCCAGCAGCTTAGAGGGGGCGGCTGACGAGCAGTACTTC.